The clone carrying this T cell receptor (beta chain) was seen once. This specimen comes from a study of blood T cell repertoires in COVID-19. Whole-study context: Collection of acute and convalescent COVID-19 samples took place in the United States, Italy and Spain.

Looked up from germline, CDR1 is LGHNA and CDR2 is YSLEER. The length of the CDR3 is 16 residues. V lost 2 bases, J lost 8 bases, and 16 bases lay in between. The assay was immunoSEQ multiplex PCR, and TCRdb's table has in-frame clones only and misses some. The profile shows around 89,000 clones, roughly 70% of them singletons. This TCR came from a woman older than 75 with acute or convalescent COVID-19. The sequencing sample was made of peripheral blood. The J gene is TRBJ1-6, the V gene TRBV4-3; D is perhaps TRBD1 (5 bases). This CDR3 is CASSQTRRGEYSPLHF. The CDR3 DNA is TGCGCCAGCAGCCAAACTAGGAGGGGCGAGTATTCACCCCTCCACTTT.